The 32 T cell receptor beta chains listed next were all sequenced from one sample in a study of circulating and synovial CD4+ cells in juvenile arthritis. The assay was immunoSEQ multiplex PCR, and TCRdb's table has in-frame clones only and misses some. The profile shows around 1,800 clones, approximately 92% of them singletons. Sequenced input: HLA-DR+ CD4+ T cells from blood. Documented subset: circulating pathogenic-like lymphocytes, sorted as HLA-DR+CD14-CD3+CD4+CD25low/- blood T cells. The receptors originated from a human patient with juvenile idiopathic arthritis. Some clones in this sample may be carry-over from other donors' samples.

The chain joins TRBV14 to TRBJ2-7; 8 bases align to TRBD2. Germline values: CDR1 SGHDN, CDR2 FVKESK. V lost 4 bases to trimming and J lost 2 bases; unmatched junction nucleotides: 10. The CDR3 is 16 residues long. Here the CDR3 DNA reads TGTGCCAGCAGCCCATTCCCGGCGGGGGGAGCCTACGAGCAGTACTTC. Encoded protein: CASSPFPAGGAYEQYF.

This chain uses TRBV30 with TRBJ1-2, with 8 bases that match TRBD1. CDR3 length equals 15 residues. CDR1 is GTSNPN, CDR2 SVGIG, per germline (reference sequence). The junction had 13 bases not matched to a gene; V was cut back by 2 bases and J by 8 bases. CDR3 amino acids: CAWSPTDQGARGYTF. The CDR3 DNA reads TGTGCCTGGAGTCCGACCGATCAGGGGGCACGGGGCTACACCTTC.

This clone was seen more than once but under ten times. This chain connects TRBV5-6 to TRBJ2-5, with TRBD2 identical over 9 bases. The V segment lost 4 bases and the J segment 4 bases; nucleotides outside the gene matches: 5. The germline gives CDR1 SGHDT, CDR2 YYEEEE. This CDR3 is 14 amino acids long. The CDR3 is CASSQGAGGETQYF. CDR3 sequence (DNA): TGTGCCAGCAGCCAGGGAGCGGGGGGAGAGACCCAGTACTTC.

The chain joins TRBV29-1 to TRBJ1-2; TRBD1 matches at 7 bases. This CDR3 region has 15 residues. The J segment lost 4 bases and the V segment lost 0 bases, leaving 8 bases of the junction unmatched. In germline, CDR1 is SQVTM, CDR2 ANQGSEA. The DNA of the CDR3 is TGCAGCGTTGAAGATCTGCAGGGGGAGGCCTATGGCTACACCTTC. Protein sequence: CSVEDLQGEAYGYTF.

This chain connects TRBV29-1 to TRBJ2-7, with D perhaps TRBD1 (5 bases). The ends were cut back, 4 bases at V and 0 bases at J, with 7 bases in the middle. Germline V gene data show CDR1 as SQVTM and CDR2 as ANQGSEA. The CDR3 is 12 amino acids. This chain's CDR3 is CSVGRDSYEQYF. CDR3 nucleotides: TGCAGCGTTGGCAGGGACTCCTACGAGCAGTACTTC.

The table lists this clone with a count of one. The V gene is TRBV5-1, the J gene TRBJ2-5; D possibly corresponds to TRBD2 (5 bases). Germline CDR1 SGHRS, CDR2 YFSETQ. The CDR3 is 14 amino acids. V was shortened by 4 bases and J by 4 bases, with 14 bases between the two germline ends. The CDR3 protein is CASSIPGRGETQYF. The DNA for the CDR3 is TGCGCCAGCAGCATCCCCGGACGGGGAGAGACCCAGTACTTC.

The chain combines TRBV4-2 with TRBJ2-5, with 9 bases matching TRBD2. The CDR3 has 16 residues. From germline, CDR1 is LGHNA and CDR2 YNFKEQ. J lost 3 bases, V lost 4 bases, and 9 bases had no gene match. CDR3 nucleotides: TGTGCCAGCAGCCGGAGGGGTAGCGGGAGCGAAGAGACCCAGTACTTC. It codes for CASSRRGSGSEETQYF.

CDR3 in DNA: TGTGCCAGCTCACCACCGGGACTAGCGGGCCATTACAATGAGCAGTTCTTC. Translated: CASSPPGLAGHYNEQFF. The chain uses TRBV18 and TRBJ2-1; the match to TRBD2 covers 12 bases. The CDR3 has 17 residues. Germline V gives CDR1 KGHSH, CDR2 LQKENI. J gave up 4 bases and V 0 bases, and 4 bases lay outside the gene matches.

The chain employs TRBV27 and TRBJ1-1; 9 nucleotides agree with TRBD1. Trimming removed 3 bases from V and 4 bases from J; junction bases left unmatched: 6. This CDR3 comprises 15 residues. Germline assignment: CDR1 MNHEY and CDR2 SMNVEV (reference sequence). The CDR3 DNA follows: TGTGCCAGCAGTTTGACAGGGGGAGGGGGCACTGAAGCTTTCTTT. It encodes CASSLTGGGGTEAFF.

This sequence joins TRBV7-2 and TRBJ2-5, with D possibly TRBD2 on 6 matching bases. Looked up from germline, CDR1 is SGHTA and CDR2 is FQGNSA. The CDR3 loop spans 14 amino acids. Trimming took off 5 bases at V and 1 base at J, with 11 bases between the two ends. The CDR3 loop is CASSRGTLQETQYF. DNA for the CDR3: TGTGCCAGCAGCCGGGGGACTCTCCAAGAGACCCAGTACTTC.

This chain uses TRBV27 with TRBJ2-5; D unresolved. CDR3 length equals 13 residues. The germline gives CDR1 MNHEY, CDR2 SMNVEV (reference sequence). Trimming stripped 5 bases from V and 1 base from J, with 8 bases between. CDR3 residues: CASSRALQETQYF. The CDR3 nucleotides are TGTGCCAGCAGTCGCGCCCTCCAAGAGACCCAGTACTTC.

J is TRBJ2-7 and V is TRBV6-5; D remains unclear. The CDR3 has 11 amino acids. In germline, CDR1 is MNHEY, CDR2 SVGAGI. The germline V and J ends were trimmed by 6 bases and 4 bases, with 7 bases remaining between them. The CDR3 spells CASRAGYEQYF. The CDR3 DNA reads as TGTGCCAGCAGAGCCGGGTACGAGCAGTACTTC.

The V call is TRBV11-1, the J call TRBJ1-1; D call uncertain. The V gene's germline CDR1 is SGHAT and CDR2 FQDESV (reference sequence). Trimming pared 1 base from V and 2 bases from J, leaving 5 bases between. CDR3 length: 13 residues. CDR3 sequence: CASSLEPNTEAFF. DNA for the CDR3: TGTGCCAGCAGCTTAGAGCCTAACACTGAAGCTTTCTTT.

The rearrangement uses TRBV4-2 and TRBJ2-7, with 8 bases identical to TRBD2. This CDR3 is built from 13 residues. CDR1 and CDR2 (germline): LGHNA, YNFKEQ. V was clipped by 9 bases and J by 4 bases; unmatched bases: 8. The CDR3 reads CASRSGSSYEQYF. CDR3 DNA: TGTGCCAGTAGAAGCGGGAGCTCTTACGAGCAGTACTTC.

The chain has TRBV11-2 and TRBJ1-1; 7 positions match TRBD1. V dropped 11 bases and J dropped 1; count of bases not matched to a gene: 19. Germline values: CDR1 SGHAT, CDR2 FQNNGV. CDR3 size: 17 residues. CDR3 loop: CALKGTGRGVKNTEAFF. In nucleotides, the CDR3 is TGTGCCCTAAAGGGGACGGGCAGGGGGGTAAAGAACACTGAAGCTTTCTTT.

V gene TRBV5-1 combines with J gene TRBJ1-4, with D perhaps TRBD1 (6 bases). Between the trimmed V and J ends, which lost 8 bases and 0 bases, there was a span of 11 bases. The CDR3 spans 14 residues. Germline values: CDR1 SGHRS, CDR2 YFSETQ. Written as DNA, the CDR3 is TGCGCCAGTACCTCAGGGGCAACTAATGAAAAACTGTTTTTT. Translation gives CASTSGATNEKLFF.

The CDR3 spells CASSDGGDTEAFF. As DNA, the CDR3 is TGTGCCAGCAGCGACGGAGGGGACACTGAAGCTTTCTTT. The rearrangement joins TRBV13 to TRBJ1-1; tentatively, D is TRBD1 (5 bases). Germline CDR1 and CDR2: PRHDT and FYEKMQ (reference sequence). Trimming removed 5 bases at V and 3 bases at J, with 10 bases between. The CDR3 is 13 amino acids.

This clone was picked up one time. The V call is TRBV19, the J call TRBJ1-2; perhaps TRBD1 as D (5 bases). Germline assignment: CDR1 LNHDA and CDR2 SQIVND (reference sequence). V was clipped by 4 bases and J by 7 bases, with 16 bases between them. CDR3 length: 14 residues. The CDR3 sequence is CASSTSAGVLGYTF. In DNA form, the CDR3 reads TGTGCCAGTAGTACCTCAGCGGGGGTGCTTGGCTACACCTTC.

The V call is TRBV7-3, the J call TRBJ2-1, with a possible D match to TRBD2 (6 bases). Germline V gives CDR1 SGHTA, CDR2 FQGTGA. The V end lost 5 bases, the J end lost 3 bases, and 14 bases lay between the germline ends. The CDR3 spans 15 residues. The CDR3 region has the DNA TGTGCCAGCAGCGAGACTAGTACATTCTACAATGAGCAGTTCTTC. Residues: CASSETSTFYNEQFF.

This chain connects TRBV30 to TRBJ2-2; D perhaps matches TRBD2 (6 bases). Germline lookup yields CDR1 GTSNPN and CDR2 SVGIG (reference sequence). The CDR3 spans 15 residues. CDR3 amino acids: CAMEDGGSNTGELFF. The CDR3 DNA sequence: TGTGCTATGGAAGACGGGGGATCGAACACCGGGGAGCTGTTTTTT.

CDR3 nucleotide sequence: TGTGCCAGCAGCTTAGCGCATATGACTTTGCCTTATGGCTACACCTTC. This encodes CASSLAHMTLPYGYTF. This rearrangement joins TRBV7-2 to TRBJ1-2, with D hard to call. Trimming removed 0 bases at V and 5 bases at J, with 16 bases between. Germline values: CDR1 SGHTA, CDR2 FQGNSA. The CDR3 consists of 16 residues. Filled out from reference TRBV7-2 and TRBJ1-2, the complete variable domain reads GAGVSQSPSNKVTEKGKDVELRCDPISGHTALYWYRQSLGQGLEFLIYFQGNSAPDKSGLPSDRFSAERTGGSVSTLTIQRTQQEDSAVYLCASSLAHMTLPYGYTFGSGTRLTVV.

The rearrangement joins TRBV5-4 to TRBJ2-7; the D is unclear. Germline CDR1 SGHNT, CDR2 YYREEE (reference sequence). V was trimmed by 0 bases and J by 2 bases, leaving 12 bases between them. CDR3 length: 15 amino acids. The CDR3 region is CASSLVATEPYEQYF. DNA of the CDR3: TGTGCCAGCAGCTTGGTAGCCACGGAACCCTACGAGCAGTACTTC.

V and J are TRBV30 and TRBJ1-5; D unresolved. The CDR3 spans 13 residues. Germline values: CDR1 GTSNPN, CDR2 SVGIG (reference sequence). Trimming cost V 2 bases and J 7 bases, with 12 bases left between them. CDR3 sequence reads: CAWSPGDRQPQHF. For the CDR3, the DNA is TGTGCCTGGAGTCCCGGGGATAGACAGCCCCAGCATTTT.

This clone was observed once. The genes are TRBV5-4 and TRBJ2-1; TRBD1 matches 12 bases. The CDR3 consists of 15 residues. Germline V gene sequence: CDR1 SGHNT, CDR2 YYREEE (reference sequence). The J segment lost 9 bases and the V segment lost 3 bases, leaving 7 bases of the junction unmatched. The CDR3 sequence: CASSYRDRGPGEQFF. For the CDR3, the DNA is TGTGCCAGCAGCTACCGGGACAGGGGGCCAGGTGAGCAGTTCTTC.

The V gene is TRBV6-5, the J gene TRBJ1-2; no clear D. The V gene lost 6 bases and the J gene lost 6 bases, with 11 bases spanning the gap. Germline CDR1 and CDR2: MNHEY and SVGAGI. CDR3 length: 12 amino acids. The CDR3 region has the DNA TGTGCCAGCAGCCGCGGAACCCATGGCTACACCTTC. Its protein is CASSRGTHGYTF.

The chain employs TRBV28 and TRBJ2-7; 7 bases fit TRBD2. Germline loops: CDR1 MDHEN, CDR2 SYDVKM. With 5 bases clipped from V and 3 bases from J, the junction kept 4 bases outside the gene matches. The CDR3 consists of 13 residues. In DNA form, the CDR3 reads TGTGCCAGCAGTGTGGGACTAAACTACGAGCAGTACTTC. Protein sequence: CASSVGLNYEQYF.

The chain uses TRBV6-5 and TRBJ1-4; 8 nucleotides align to TRBD1. The V segment lost 11 bases and the J segment 0 bases; nucleotides outside the gene matches: 8. The CDR3 spans 15 residues. Germline V gene data show CDR1 as MNHEY and CDR2 as SVGAGI. DNA of the CDR3: TGTGCCGTTAGACAGGGGACTGCAACTAATGAAAAACTGTTTTTT. It specifies CAVRQGTATNEKLFF.

V is TRBV5-4 and J is TRBJ2-1, with 11 bases fitting TRBD2. The CDR3 covers 15 residues. Per germline, CDR1 SGHNT and CDR2 YYREEE (reference sequence). The V segment lost 4 bases and the J segment 4 bases; nucleotides outside the gene matches: 4. CDR3 sequence: CASSKTSGKYNEQFF. In DNA, the CDR3 is TGTGCCAGCAGCAAGACTAGCGGGAAATACAATGAGCAGTTCTTC.

The chain joins TRBV28 to TRBJ1-2; 11 bases are shared with TRBD1. CDR1 is MDHEN, CDR2 SYDVKM, per germline. Trimming took 6 bases from V and 8 from J; bases not matched to a gene: 14. The CDR3 runs to 16 residues. CDR3 DNA sequence: TGTGCCAGCAGCTTAGGGACAGGGGGTTTGTTTGCGGGCTACACCTTC. Residues: CASSLGTGGLFAGYTF.

Only one count was recorded for this clone. V gene TRBV9 combines with J gene TRBJ1-1; D possibly corresponds to TRBD1 (6 bases). CDR3 length: 15 amino acids. The germline V gene has CDR1 SGDLS and CDR2 YYNGEE. Trimming removed 3 bases at V and 1 base at J, with 13 bases between. The CDR3: CASSGSDRTNTEAFF. The CDR3 DNA reads TGTGCCAGCAGCGGATCAGACAGGACGAACACTGAAGCTTTCTTT.

The chain uses TRBV9 and TRBJ1-3; D is perhaps TRBD1 (5 bases). V lost 2 bases and J lost 0, with 6 bases in between. This CDR3 comprises 14 residues. The germline CDR1 and CDR2 sequences are SGDLS and YYNGEE. CDR3 bases: TGTGCCAGCAGCGTGCAGGGCTCTGGAAACACCATATATTTT. Its protein is CASSVQGSGNTIYF.

Regarding this clone: Other DNA sequences in the same sample also yield this CDR3. This CDR3 reads CASSSRGTSKTQYF. The CDR3 coding sequence is TGTGCCAGCAGCTCGAGGGGGACTAGTAAGACCCAGTACTTC. The V and J genes are TRBV7-8 and TRBJ2-5; TRBD2 matches 8 bases. The germline CDR1 and CDR2 sequences are SGHVS and FQNEAQ. Germline trimming cut 4 bases from V and 6 bases from J; bases unmatched to any gene: 7. The CDR3 has 14 amino acids.